Below, one T cell receptor (beta chain) is given with its context. The trim removed 4 bases at V and 2 bases at J, leaving 5 bases unmatched. Germline V gene sequence: CDR1 SEHNR, CDR2 FQNEAQ (reference sequence). This CDR3 is built from 15 residues. These data are taken from a study of CD8+ T cells in alopecia areata. Samples from alopecia areata patients were lesional scalp punch biopsies and peripheral blood. TCR sequencing used cDNA made by reverse transcription of extracted RNA. Only in-frame clones appear in the TCRdb table, and some are missing; sequencing was by immunoSEQ multiplex PCR. The sample consists of 50,000 to 70,000 clones, roughly two fifths of them appearing once.

The receptor was derived from a human donor with alopecia areata. Sequencing was performed on NKG2D-low CD8+ T cells sorted from blood. This sequence joins TRBV7-9 and TRBJ2-7; 10 positions agree with TRBD1. The chain's CDR3 is CASSSPGTGAYEQYF. The CDR3 nucleotides read TGTGCCAGCAGCTCCCCCGGGACAGGGGCCTACGAGCAGTACTTC. The variable domain in full, with the rest retrieved from reference TRBV7-9 and TRBJ2-7, is DTGVSQNPRHKITKRGQNVTFRCDPISEHNRLYWYRQTLGQGPEFLTYFQNEAQLEKSRLLSDRFSAERPKGSFSTLEIQRTEQGDSAMYLCASSSPGTGAYEQYFGPGTRLTVT.